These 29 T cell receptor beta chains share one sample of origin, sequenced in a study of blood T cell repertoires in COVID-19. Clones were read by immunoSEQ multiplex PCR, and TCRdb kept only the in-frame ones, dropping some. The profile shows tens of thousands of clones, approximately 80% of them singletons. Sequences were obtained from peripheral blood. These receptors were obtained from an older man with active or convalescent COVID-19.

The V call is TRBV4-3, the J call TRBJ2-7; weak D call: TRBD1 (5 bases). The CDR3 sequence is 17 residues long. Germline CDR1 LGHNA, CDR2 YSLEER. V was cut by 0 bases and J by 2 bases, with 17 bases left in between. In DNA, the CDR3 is TGCGCCAGCAGCCAAGAAATTCAGGGCTCCATCCCCTACGAGCAGTACTTC. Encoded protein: CASSQEIQGSIPYEQYF.

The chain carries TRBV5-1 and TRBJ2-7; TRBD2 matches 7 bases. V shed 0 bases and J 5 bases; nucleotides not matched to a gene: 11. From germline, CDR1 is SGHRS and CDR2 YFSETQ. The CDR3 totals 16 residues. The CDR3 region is CASSLGAGGNPNEQYF. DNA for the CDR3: TGCGCCAGCAGCTTGGGTGCCGGGGGGAATCCCAACGAGCAGTACTTC.

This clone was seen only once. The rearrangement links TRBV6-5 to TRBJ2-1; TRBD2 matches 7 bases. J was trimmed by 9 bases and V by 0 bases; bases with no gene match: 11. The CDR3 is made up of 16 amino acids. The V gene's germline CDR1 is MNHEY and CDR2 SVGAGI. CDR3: CASSYSIGLAEAEQFF. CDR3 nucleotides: TGTGCCAGCAGTTACTCGATAGGGCTAGCGGAGGCTGAGCAGTTCTTC.

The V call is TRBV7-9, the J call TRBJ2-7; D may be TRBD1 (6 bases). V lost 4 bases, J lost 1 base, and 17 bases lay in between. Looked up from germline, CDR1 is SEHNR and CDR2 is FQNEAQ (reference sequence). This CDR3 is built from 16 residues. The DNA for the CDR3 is TGTGCCAGCAGCTCCGGTCCGGGACACCCTTCCTACGAGCAGTACTTC. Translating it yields CASSSGPGHPSYEQYF.

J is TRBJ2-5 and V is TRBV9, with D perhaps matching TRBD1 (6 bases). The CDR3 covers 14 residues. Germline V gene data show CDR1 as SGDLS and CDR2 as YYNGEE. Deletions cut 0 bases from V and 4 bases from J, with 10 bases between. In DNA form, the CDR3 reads TGTGCCAGCAGCGTAGCTCAGGGGAGAGAGACCCAGTACTTC. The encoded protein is CASSVAQGRETQYF.

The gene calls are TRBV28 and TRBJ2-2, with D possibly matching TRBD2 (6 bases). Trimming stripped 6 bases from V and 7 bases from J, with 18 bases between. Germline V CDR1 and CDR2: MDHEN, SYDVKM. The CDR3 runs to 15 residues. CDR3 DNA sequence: TGTGCCAGCAGAGAGAGCCGGGGGAAAGGCGGGGAGCTGTTTTTT. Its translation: CASRESRGKGGELFF.

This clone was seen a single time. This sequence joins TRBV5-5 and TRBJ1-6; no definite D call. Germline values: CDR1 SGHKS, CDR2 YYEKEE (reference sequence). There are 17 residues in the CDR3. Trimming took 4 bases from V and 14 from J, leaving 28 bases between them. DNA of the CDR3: TGTGCCAGCAGCCTCCCGCGGGAGGGAGTCGAAATGTCGGCCCTCCACTTT. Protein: CASSLPREGVEMSALHF.

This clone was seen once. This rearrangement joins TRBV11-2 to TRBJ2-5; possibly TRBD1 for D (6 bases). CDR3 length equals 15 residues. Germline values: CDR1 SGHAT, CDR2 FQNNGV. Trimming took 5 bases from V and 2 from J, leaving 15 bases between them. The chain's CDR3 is CASSPGTGKQETQYF. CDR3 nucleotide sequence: TGTGCCAGCAGCCCAGGAACAGGGAAACAAGAGACCCAGTACTTC.

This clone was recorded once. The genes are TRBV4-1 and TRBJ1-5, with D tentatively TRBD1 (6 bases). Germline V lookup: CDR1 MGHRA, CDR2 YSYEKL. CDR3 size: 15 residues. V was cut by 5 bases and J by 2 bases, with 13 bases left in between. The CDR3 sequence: CASSSTGRGNQPQHF. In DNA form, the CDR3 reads TGCGCCAGCAGCTCTACAGGGAGGGGCAATCAGCCCCAGCATTTT.

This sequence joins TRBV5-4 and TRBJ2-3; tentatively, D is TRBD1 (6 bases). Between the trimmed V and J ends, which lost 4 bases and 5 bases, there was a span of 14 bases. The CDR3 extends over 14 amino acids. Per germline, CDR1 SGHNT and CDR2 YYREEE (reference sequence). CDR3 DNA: TGTGCCAGCAGCATCCGGGACACCGGAGATACGCAGTATTTT. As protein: CASSIRDTGDTQYF.

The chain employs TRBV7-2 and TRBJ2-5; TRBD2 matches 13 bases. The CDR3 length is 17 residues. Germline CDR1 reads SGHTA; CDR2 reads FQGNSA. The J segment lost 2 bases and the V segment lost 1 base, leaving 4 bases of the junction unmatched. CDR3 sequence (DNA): TGTGCCAGCAGCTTAGGCTGGACTAGCGGGGGTCAAGAGACCCAGTACTTC. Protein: CASSLGWTSGGQETQYF.

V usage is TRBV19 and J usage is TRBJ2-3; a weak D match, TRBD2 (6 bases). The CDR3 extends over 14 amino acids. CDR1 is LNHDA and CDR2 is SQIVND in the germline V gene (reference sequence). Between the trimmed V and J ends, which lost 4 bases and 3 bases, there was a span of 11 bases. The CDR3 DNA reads TGTGCCAGTAGTAGGGGGGAGAGTACAGATACGCAGTATTTT. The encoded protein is CASSRGESTDTQYF. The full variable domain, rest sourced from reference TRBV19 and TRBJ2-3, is DGGITQSPKYLFRKEGQNVTLSCEQNLNHDAMYWYRQDPGQGLRLIYYSQIVNDFQKGDIAEGYSVSREKKESFPLTVTSAQKNPTAFYLCASSRGESTDTQYFGPGTRLTVL.

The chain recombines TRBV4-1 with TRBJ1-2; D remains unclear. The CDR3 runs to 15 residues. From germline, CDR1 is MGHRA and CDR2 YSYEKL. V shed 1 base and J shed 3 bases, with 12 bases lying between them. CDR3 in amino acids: CASSQVVTVYYGYTF. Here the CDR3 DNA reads TGCGCCAGCAGCCAAGTCGTTACAGTTTACTATGGCTACACCTTC.

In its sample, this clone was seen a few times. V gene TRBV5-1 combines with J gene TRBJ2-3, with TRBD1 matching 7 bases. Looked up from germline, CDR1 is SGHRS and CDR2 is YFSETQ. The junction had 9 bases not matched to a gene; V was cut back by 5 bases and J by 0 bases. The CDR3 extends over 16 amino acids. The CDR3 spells CASRRADRKSTDTQYF. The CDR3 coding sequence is TGCGCCAGCAGGCGTGCGGACAGGAAAAGCACAGATACGCAGTATTTT.

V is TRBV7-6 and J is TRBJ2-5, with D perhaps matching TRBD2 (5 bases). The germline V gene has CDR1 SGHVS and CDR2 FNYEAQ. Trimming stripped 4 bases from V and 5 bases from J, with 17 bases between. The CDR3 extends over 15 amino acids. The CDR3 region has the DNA TGTGCCAGCAGCTGGTCGCGGGCGAGGGTGGAGACCCAGTACTTC. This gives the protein CASSWSRARVETQYF.

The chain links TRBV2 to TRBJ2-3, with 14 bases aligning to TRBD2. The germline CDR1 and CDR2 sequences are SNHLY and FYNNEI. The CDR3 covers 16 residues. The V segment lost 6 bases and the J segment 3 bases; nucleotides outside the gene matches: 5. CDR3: CASRMTSGRATDTQYF. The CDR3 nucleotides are TGTGCCAGCAGAATGACTAGCGGGAGGGCAACAGATACGCAGTATTTT.

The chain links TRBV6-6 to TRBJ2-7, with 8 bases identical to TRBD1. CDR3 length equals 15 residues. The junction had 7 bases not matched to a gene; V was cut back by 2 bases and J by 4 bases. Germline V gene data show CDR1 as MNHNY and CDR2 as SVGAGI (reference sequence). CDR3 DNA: TGTGCCAGCAGTTACCCTAATCGACAGGGGTACGAGCAGTACTTC. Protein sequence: CASSYPNRQGYEQYF.

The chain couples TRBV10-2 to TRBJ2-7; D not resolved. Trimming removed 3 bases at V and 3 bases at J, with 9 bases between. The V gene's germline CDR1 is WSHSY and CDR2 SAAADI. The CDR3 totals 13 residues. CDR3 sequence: CASSDNRHYEQYF. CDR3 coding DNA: TGCGCCAGCAGTGACAACAGACACTACGAGCAGTACTTC.

The CDR3 loop is CASSFRPWAGNEQFF. CDR3 coding DNA: TGTGCCAGCAGCTTCAGGCCCTGGGCGGGAAATGAGCAGTTCTTC. The J gene is TRBJ2-1, the V gene TRBV5-8; possible D gene TRBD2, 6 bases. The CDR3 is made up of 15 amino acids. V shed 2 bases and J shed 7 bases, with 16 bases lying between them. In germline, CDR1 is SGHTS, CDR2 YDEGEE.

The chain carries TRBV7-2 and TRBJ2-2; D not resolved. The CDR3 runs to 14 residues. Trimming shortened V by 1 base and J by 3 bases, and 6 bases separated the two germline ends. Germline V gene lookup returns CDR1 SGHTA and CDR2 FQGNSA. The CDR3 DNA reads TGTGCCAGCAGCTTAGTAGAGGACACCGGGGAGCTGTTTTTT. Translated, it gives CASSLVEDTGELFF.

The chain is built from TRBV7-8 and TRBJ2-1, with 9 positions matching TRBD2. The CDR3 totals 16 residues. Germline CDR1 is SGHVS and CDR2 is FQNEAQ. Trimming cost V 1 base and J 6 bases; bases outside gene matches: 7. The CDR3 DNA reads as TGTGCCAGCAGCTTAGGTTGGCTAGCGGGGCCCAATGAGCAGTTCTTC. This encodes CASSLGWLAGPNEQFF.

The CDR3 sequence is CSVSDRGSYEQYF. The DNA of the CDR3 is TGCAGCGTTTCGGACAGGGGCTCCTACGAGCAGTACTTC. This chain joins TRBV29-1 and TRBJ2-7; TRBD1 matches at 9 bases. J was trimmed by 0 bases and V by 5 bases; bases with no gene match: 2. Germline V lookup: CDR1 SQVTM, CDR2 ANQGSEA. CDR3 size: 13 residues.

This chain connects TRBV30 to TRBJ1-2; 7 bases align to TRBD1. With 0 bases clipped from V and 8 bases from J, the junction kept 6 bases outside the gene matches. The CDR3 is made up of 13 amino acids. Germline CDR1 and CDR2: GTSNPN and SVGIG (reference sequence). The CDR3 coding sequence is TGTGCCTGGAGTGTAGTCAGGGGGGTCGGCTACACCTTC. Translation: CAWSVVRGVGYTF. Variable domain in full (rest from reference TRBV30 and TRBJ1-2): SQTIHQWPATLVQPVGSPLSLECTVEGTSNPNLYWYRQAAGRGLQLLFYSVGIGQISSEVPQNLSASRPQDRQFILSSKKLLLSDSGFYLCAWSVVRGVGYTFGSGTRLTVV.

The CDR3 sequence: CAWRIGQANTEAFF. The CDR3 nucleotides are TGTGCCTGGAGGATAGGACAGGCGAACACTGAAGCTTTCTTT. The J gene is TRBJ1-1, the V gene TRBV30; 7 bases match TRBD1. Germline CDR1 is GTSNPN and CDR2 is SVGIG (reference sequence). This CDR3 spans 14 amino acids. The V gene end was trimmed by 3 bases and the J gene end by 1 base; junction bases not matched to a gene: 5.

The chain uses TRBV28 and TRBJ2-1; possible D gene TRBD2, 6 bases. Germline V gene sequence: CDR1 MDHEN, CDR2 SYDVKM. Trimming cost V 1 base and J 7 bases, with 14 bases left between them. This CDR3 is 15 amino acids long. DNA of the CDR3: TGTGCCAGCAGTTTATCGGCGGGGACTTGGAATGAGCAGTTCTTC. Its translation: CASSLSAGTWNEQFF.

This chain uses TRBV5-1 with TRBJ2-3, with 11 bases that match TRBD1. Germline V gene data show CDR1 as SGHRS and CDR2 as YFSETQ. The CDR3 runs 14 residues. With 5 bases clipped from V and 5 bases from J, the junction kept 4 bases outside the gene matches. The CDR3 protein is CASRMGQGEDTQYF. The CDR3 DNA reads TGCGCCAGCAGGATGGGACAGGGGGAAGATACGCAGTATTTT. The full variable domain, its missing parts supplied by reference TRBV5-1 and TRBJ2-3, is KAGVTQTPRYLIKTRGQQVTLSCSPISGHRSVSWYQQTPGQGLQFLFEYFSETQRNKGNFPGRFSGRQFSNSRSEMNVSTLELGDSALYLCASRMGQGEDTQYFGPGTRLTVL.

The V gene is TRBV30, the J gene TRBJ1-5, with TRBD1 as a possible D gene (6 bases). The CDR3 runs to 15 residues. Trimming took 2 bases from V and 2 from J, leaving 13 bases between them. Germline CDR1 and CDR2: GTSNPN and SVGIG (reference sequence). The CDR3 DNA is TGTGCCTGGAGTCCCTCAGGGGCCCGCAATCAGCCCCAGCATTTT. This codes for CAWSPSGARNQPQHF.

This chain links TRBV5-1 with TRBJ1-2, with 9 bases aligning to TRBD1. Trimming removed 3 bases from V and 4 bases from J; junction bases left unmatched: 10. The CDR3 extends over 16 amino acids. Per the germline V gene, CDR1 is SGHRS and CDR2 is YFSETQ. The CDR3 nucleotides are TGCGCCAGCAGCTGGGAACCGGGACAGGGTCCCTATGGCTACACCTTC. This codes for CASSWEPGQGPYGYTF.

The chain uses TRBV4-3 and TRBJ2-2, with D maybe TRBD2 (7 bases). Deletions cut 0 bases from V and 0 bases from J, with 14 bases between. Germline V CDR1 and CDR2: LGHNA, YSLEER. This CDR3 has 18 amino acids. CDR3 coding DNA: TGCGCCAGCAGCCAAGACCCCCCGGGGGGCGCGAACACCGGGGAGCTGTTTTTT. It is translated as CASSQDPPGGANTGELFF.